The present T cell receptor beta chain was sequenced within a study of T cells in Graves' hyperthyroidism and ophthalmopathy. This CDR3 region has 19 residues. V shed 5 bases and J 1 base; nucleotides not matched to a gene: 14. Per the germline V gene, CDR1 is MNHEY and CDR2 is SMNVEV (reference sequence). TCR beta CDR3 regions were amplified from RNA. In the first-round RT-PCR of the TCR CDR3, the HTBI primer set was used. MiXCR was run by TCRdb on the multiplex PCR reads, yielding one entry per CDR3 protein. The data show nearly 250,000 distinct CDR3 sequences, approximately 16% seen once. Broader study findings: Before onset, by a median of approximately 6.8 months, the model predicted ophthalmopathy.

Many counts were recorded for this clonotype. Its antigen is not identified. This sequence joins TRBV27 and TRBJ2-3; TRBD2 aligns across 11 bases. The source is a woman in her late teens or twenties with Graves' ophthalmopathy. The specimen was blood. The chain's CDR3 is CASSRRLAGPPRGTDTQYF. Here the CDR3 DNA reads TGTGCCAGCAGTCGCAGACTAGCGGGGCCCCCCCGCGGCACAGATACGCAGTATTTT.